This entry features one T cell receptor beta chain sequence. Its binding antigen is unknown. No base-level quality is on record; no much larger clone is a single base apart. These data are taken from a study of T cell responses to AZD1222 COVID-19 vaccine (dated by TCRdb to the early 2020s). Looking at the study overall: TCR sequencing covered some 250 trial participants: around 210 given two doses of AZD1222 and 26 given two doses of MenACWY control vaccine. Trial participants were enrolled by age into 18-55, 56-69 and 70-plus year subgroups, with 148, 28 and 57 TCR-sequenced participants respectively.

The CDR3 goes from the cysteine to the phenylalanine over 14 residues. Only the CDR3 part of the read is kept: 42 bases, read in frame from the first base. The germline ends are 10 bases apart after V is trimmed by 4 bases and J by 3 bases. As encoded in the germline V gene, CDR1 is SNHLY while CDR2 is FYNNEI. In the paper's terms, the time point label means: about 28 days (+/-7) after the second vaccine dose. AZD1222 recipients given second doses at about 4 weeks or at about 12 weeks were pooled, since spike-specific TCR depth and breadth were not found to differ between the two schedules. The vaccinee samples were drawn from two UK trials, COV001 and COV002, one of which was a single-blind randomized controlled phase 2/3 trial testing AZD1222 (ChAdOx1 nCoV-19) in healthy adults. Trial participant PBMC samples were collected at day 0 and day 28 after the second dose for TCRbeta chain sequencing.

Overall results and qualifications from the work: Spike-specific TCR breadth and depth rose significantly after two AZD1222 doses compared with day 0 and with MenACWY recipients. Because no day 14 peak-response samples were available, repertoires were characterized only after the peak T cell response. In the small 56-69-year group, the increase in depth fell short of significance, most likely because of low power. Only six or seven AZD1222 recipients were SARS-CoV-2 seropositive at baseline, limiting conclusions about previously exposed vaccinees. CD4 TCRs associated with the vaccine covered the entire spike protein, and the dominant responses were in regions 160-218 and 743-854. Nearly half of unique spike-specific TCRs reportedly recognized epitopes outside regions mutated in the B.1.351 and B.1.1.7 variants. Participants were mostly white British, with more females than males. The authors suggested clonal diversity may have been underestimated.

The CDR3 regions of human TCRbeta chains were analyzed by immunosequencing. The study's processing was this. Repertoire TCRs were matched against a reference library of SARS-CoV-2-specific TCRs generated with the MIRA antigen-specificity platform. Breadth was defined as the fraction of unique TCRs that were SARS-CoV-2-associated, and depth was defined as the fraction of total T cells that were SARS-CoV-2-associated. Each spike-specific TCR was assigned to its reactive spike region and to a CD4 or CD8 class using the MIRA data. Log10-transformed breadth and depth values were compared by one-way ANOVA with Sidak's multiple comparisons tests. TCRdb stores this immuneACCESS table with in-frame sequences only. Part of the clones is absent; in the studies checked, under half of the shortfall reflects unresolved V genes, and no reason is known for the rest. V and J calls and clone size are as listed in that table; D and trimming were resolved from the DNA. The sample table contains 100,000 to 150,000 clones; only one count was recorded for 75% to 95% of them. The ten top clones hold about 1.9% of the sample.

The sample was peripheral blood, taken 28 days after the second AZD1222 dose. This TCR derives from an adult who received the AZD1222 COVID-19 vaccine. The chain is assembled from TRBV2 and TRBJ2-1; the D segment is perhaps TRBD1 or TRBD2, each sharing 5 matched bases. The CDR3 has the sequence CASSGGTYYNEQFF. The nucleotides read TGTGCCAGCAGTGGAGGGACCTACTACAATGAGCAGTTCTTC.